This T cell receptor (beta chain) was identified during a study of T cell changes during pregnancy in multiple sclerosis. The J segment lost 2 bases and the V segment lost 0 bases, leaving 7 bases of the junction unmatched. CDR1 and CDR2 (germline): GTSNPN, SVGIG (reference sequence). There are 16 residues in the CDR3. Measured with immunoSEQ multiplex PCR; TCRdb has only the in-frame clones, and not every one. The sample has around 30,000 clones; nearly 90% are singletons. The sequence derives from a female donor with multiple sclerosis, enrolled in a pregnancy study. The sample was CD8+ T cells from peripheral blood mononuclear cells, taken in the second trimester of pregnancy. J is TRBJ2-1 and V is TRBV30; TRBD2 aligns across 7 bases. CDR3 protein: CAWSVFPSGAYNEQFF. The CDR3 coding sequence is TGTGCCTGGAGTGTATTTCCTAGCGGAGCCTACAATGAGCAGTTCTTC.